This T cell receptor beta chain is drawn from a study of T-cell memory formation after mild COVID-19 (dated by TCRdb to the early 2020s). Study-level background: Most TCR sequence clusters were specific to one of the two donors. The cohort comprised two young, previously healthy adult volunteers, one female and one male. Longitudinal TCRalpha and TCRbeta repertoire sequencing tracked T-cell clones expanding and contracting after mild COVID-19 in a couple of donors.

The reads were generated on an Illumina NovaSeq 6000. TCRalpha and TCRbeta cDNA libraries were built by 5'RACE with constant-segment primers, adding sample barcodes and unique molecular identifiers. RNA was extracted from every sample with Trizol reagent. Library amplification was performed in two PCR steps, and a second sample barcode and Illumina TruSeq adapters were introduced in the second step. Sequencing of the libraries was done on an Illumina NovaSeq, producing 2 x 150 bp paired-end reads. The paper's data handling went like this. Demultiplexing of reads and collapsing into UMI-guided consensus sequences were performed with migec v1.2.7. Using mixcr v2.1.11, the UMI consensuses were aligned to TRA and TRB V and J templates and assembled into clonotypes. A clonotype was counted as expanded or contracted only when both edgeR and NoisET called the clonotype significant, with the noise models trained on biological replicates. For edgeR calls, the thresholds were a false discovery rate-adjusted p below 0.01 and a log2 fold-change of 1. As an exploratory analysis of dynamics, max-normalized trajectories of the 1000 most abundant clonotypes were examined by PCA with hierarchical clustering. Separately sequenced CD4+ and CD8+ repertoires were used to assign a CD4 or CD8 phenotype to each responding clone. TCRdb trimmed the raw reads at Q25, called clones with MiXCR and kept productive beta chains. Rows with one shared CDR3 protein collapse into an entry with the most common genes and DNA. TCRdb, not the authors, supplied the V and J calls. This sample comprises 400,000 to 450,000 distinct CDR3 sequences, roughly 18% of them detected only once. The ten largest clonotypes hold 20% to 25% of the sample.

The germline V gene specifies SGHRS as CDR1 and YFSETQ as CDR2. V and J are trimmed by 4 bases and 1 base, and the gene matches miss 6 bases of the junction. Inclusive of the bounding cysteine and phenylalanine, the CDR3 is 15 residues long. Only CDR3 DNA is held: 45 bases, read in frame from base 1. The study at large found these results: From day 15 to 85, contracting clones showed balanced CD4/CD8 phenotypes, whereas a second wave of clones that expanded from day 15 to 37 leaned towards CD4+. Whether the second-wave clones peaking on day 37 were SARS-CoV-2 specific was not confirmed. Some responding clones were detected in pre-infection memory, which suggested that pre-existing cross-reactive memory T cells had joined the SARS-CoV-2 response. Contracting CD4+ clones were located mainly in the CM and EM memory subsets, whereas CD8+ clones were found to be enriched in EMRA. The study included only a couple of mild cases, and larger cohorts that include severe cases with pre-infection samples were judged to be necessary.

Worth noting for this clonotype: What this receptor recognizes is not known. Base qualities are not at hand, and no much larger clone is one base apart.

Ficoll-Paque density gradient centrifugation was the method used to isolate PBMCs. Material for sequencing was PBMCs or a T cell subset sorted from them (not recorded which). The V and J genes are TRBV5-1 and TRBJ1-1; TRBD1 fits 8 bases in the junction. The source of this sequence is a man between 18 and 29 years old who had mild COVID-19 (a few samples of this study predate the infection). The sample titles of this study are shuffled in the database, so cell type and time point are left out; the donor was told from shared clones. The nucleotides are TGCGCCAGCAGCCCCAGGGGGCCGGAGAACACTGAAGCTTTCTTT. Its protein is CASSPRGPENTEAFF.